This entry is about one T cell receptor beta chain. Its recognized antigen is unknown. Per-base quality was not reported, and no clone a single base away is much larger than it. The ophthalmopathy patients had moderately to severely active disease, with a Clinical Activity Score of 3 or higher, a NOSPECS grade of 4 or higher, and a disease duration of less than 3 months. Patients with other autoimmune diseases, uncontrolled infections, pregnancy or lactation were excluded from the study. Diagnosis was based on clinical symptoms, serum thyroxine, TRAb, thyroid ultrasound and orbital computed tomography. PBMCs were isolated from 8 to 10 ml of fresh peripheral blood by Ficoll-Paque density gradient centrifugation. Total RNA was extracted with Trizol reagent and quality-checked on an Agilent 2100 Bioanalyzer. These data originate in a study of Graves' ophthalmopathy and Graves' hyperthyroidism (dated by TCRdb to the late 2010s). Background on the whole study: Peripheral blood was collected at initial diagnosis, prior to any treatment. To tell Graves' ophthalmopathy apart from Graves' hyperthyroidism, and to predict which patients would progress to ophthalmopathy, the study relied on TCR beta repertoire signatures. In total, 135 blood samples were TCR-sequenced: some 43 ophthalmopathy, around 75 hyperthyroidism and roughly 17 hyperthyroidism-to-ophthalmopathy patients. To explore V-J signatures distinguishing ophthalmopathy from hyperthyroidism, a discovery set of about a hundred patients (about 43 ophthalmopathy, 57 stable hyperthyroidism) was enrolled. For independent validation, a separate cohort was made up of 18 hyperthyroidism patients plus 17 patients who later progressed from hyperthyroidism to ophthalmopathy. T-cell repertoires of thyroid tissue and blood were compared in 5 or 6 hyperthyroidism patients. After sampling, hyperthyroidism patients received methimazole starting at 30 mg daily, and ophthalmopathy patients received high-dose intravenous methylprednisolone.

From the cysteine through the phenylalanine, the CDR3 covers 13 amino acids. Here the CDR3 DNA is all that survives: 39 bases in frame from base 1. V ends up 3 bases short and J 6 bases short, with an unmatched junction base count of 4. Via the germline V gene (reference sequence), CDR1 is LNHDA and CDR2 SQIVND. For repertoire sequencing, the TCR beta CDR3 regions were amplified from RNA transcripts. HTBI primers and the Qiagen OneStep RT-PCR kit were used in a first-round RT-PCR, which was followed by a second-round multiplex PCR, size selection and purification. Libraries were sequenced paired-end with 100 bp reads on an Illumina HiSeq2000. The paper's data handling went like this. SOAPnuke was used to process the reads, removing any read that contained adapters or uncalled bases, had a mean Phred below 15, or lacked an exact match to the constant primer or identifier. COPE v1.2.5 was used to merge the high-quality paired reads. Clonotypes were defined as unique nucleotide sequences and were aligned to IMGT TRB V, D and J references using MiTCR v1.1. Only V-J combinations with frequency above 0.0001 were analysed, covering 98% to 99.2% of repertoires. For each V-J combination, a TCR clonal expansion and chaos score was defined as F50 clonal expansion divided by the chaos observed in the TCRdist matrix. Welch's t-statistics and random forest were used to reduce features to about a dozen V-J combinations, which were fed into a naive Bayes classifier. Thyroid-blood repertoire similarity was quantified with the Morisita-Horn index. TCRdb took the public reads, trimmed them with fastp at Q25, ran MiXCR for clone calling and kept in-frame beta chains. Each entry is one CDR3 protein sequence, shown with its most common DNA and genes. These V and J calls originate from TCRdb's pipeline instead of the authors' own analysis. The sample yields about 700,000 distinct CDR3 sequences; 35% to 50% were counted once. The ten largest clones add up to roughly 46% of the sample.

What the research found in general, with its limitations: In validation, the model predicted ophthalmopathy progression with 70.59% sensitivity and roughly 78% specificity; some twelve predicted patients were CT-confirmed with GO in a median of around 6 months. No statistical method was used to predetermine the sample size, and group allocation was not hidden from the investigators. Most expanded thyroid clonotypes with a frequency above 0.001 also appeared in blood, which suggests that blood repertoires may reflect the immune response in the thyroid. The 13-signature model separated ophthalmopathy from stable hyperthyroidism with approximately 90% sensitivity and 81.08% specificity in cross-validation, and 80%/75% in the test set.

Source material: peripheral blood. The sequence joins TRBV19 to TRBJ2-7, and TRBD1 aligns with 8 junction nucleotides. The sequence was collected from an adult man with Graves' ophthalmopathy. The DNA sequence follows: TGTGCCAGTAGTATCGACAGGGGCCTCGAGCAGTACTTC. Its protein is CASSIDRGLEQYF.